Sequencing of this T cell receptor (beta chain) was carried out in a study of T cell responses to AZD1222 COVID-19 vaccine. Generated by immunoSEQ multiplex PCR, the TCRdb table keeps only in-frame clones and is missing some. The sample consists of roughly 100,000 clones, more than 85% of them appearing once. CDR1 and CDR2 from the germline V gene are KGHDR and SFDVKD. V lost 4 bases and J lost 3, with 5 bases in between. The CDR3 is 12 amino acids. The source of this sequence is an adult in good health. Sequencing used peripheral blood, obtained on day 0 of AZD1222 vaccination. V usage is TRBV24-1 and J usage is TRBJ1-2, with D possibly TRBD1 on 5 matching bases. CDR3 bases: TGTGCCACCAGTGAGGGGGACTATGGCTACACCTTC. Its translation is CATSEGDYGYTF.